This entry features one TCR beta chain sequence. Its antigen is currently not known. No base-level quality is on record; no much larger clone is a single base apart. This sample is drawn from a study of cytomegalovirus exposure and HLA in healthy donors (dated 2017 in TCRdb). Regarding the research as a whole: An earlier analysis of some 550 of the donors reported roughly 270 Gb of sequence data and 117 million unique TCR beta sequences from approximately 180 million T cells. Roughly 310 gigabases of sequencing data and tens of millions of unique TCR sequences were included in an early release covering over 600 HLA-typed donors. Of the roughly 400 genotyped donors, approximately 80% were placed in the genetic ancestry cluster associated with self-reported Caucasian donors. The aim of the study was to test whether cataloging public T cell receptors could identify signatures of past pathogen exposure. The study profiled the T cell repertoires of 500 to 800 subjects by immunosequencing and related them to cytomegalovirus serostatus. Besides the first cohort of around 700 subjects, a separate validation cohort made up of roughly 120 different subjects was used. To predict cytomegalovirus infection status, the study brought together high-throughput TCR immunosequencing, statistical association of individual TCRs with disease status, and machine learning. A later analysis re-analyzed previously published TCR beta repertoires from 650 to 800 donors and added high-resolution HLA genotyping to study TCR occurrence patterns. In the later analysis, no new phenotypic data were used to find candidate immune exposures; instead, reliance was placed on TCR beta sequences and their occurrence across donors. An earlier analysis of some 600 of the donors applied high-throughput TCR beta sequencing to assess whether each TCR beta V gene segment acted as functional or pseudogenic. Donor age, sex, ethnicity and CMV serostatus were collected together with the repertoire data. In a later genetic analysis, genome-wide SNP genotypes for about three fifths of the roughly 670 donors were used, and that subset was treated as a discovery cohort. All discovery cohort repertoires had been generated on a single sequencing platform. HLA typing covered class I and class II loci at four-digit resolution. Typing coverage differed by locus: A, B, C, DRB1 and DQB1 were typed in roughly 620-640 donors, DQA1 in about 510, DPA1 in 600 to 610, and DPB1 in 472. Roughly 5 DR-DQ haplotypes were treated as single units for association and clustering because of strong linkage in the cohort. Across 398 genotyped donors of the cohort, an average of roughly 230,000 unique TCR beta nucleotide sequences per donor were sequenced, and around 19% of those sequences were non-productive. What the research found in general, with its limitations: A few of the identified cytomegalovirus-associated TCR beta chains were confirmed in vitro to be specific for cytomegalovirus antigens. A later genetic analysis reported fewer N-insertions in productive TCRs among donors in an Asian-associated ancestry cluster than the roughly 700-donor mean. The classifier was reported to diagnose cytomegalovirus status with high specificity and sensitivity in both the original and validation cohorts. Assigning TCR associations to individual alleles was difficult when HLA alleles, especially DR and DQ, strongly co-occurred. The study gave a list of 150 to 200 TCR beta chains associated with cytomegalovirus. In a later analysis, several top co-occurrence clusters were reported to appear linked to parvovirus B19, influenza, CMV and Epstein-Barr virus. At a false discovery rate of 0.05, a later analysis linked around 17,000 TCR beta sequences to specific HLA alleles. Roughly 15 rarely observed V segments, including chromosome 9 orphons, were excluded from the earlier analysis of approximately 500 of the donors because counts were too low. Broadly in line with IMGT annotations, most TCR beta V segments showed up in productive rearrangements about 90% or about 30% of the time in an earlier analysis of some 590 of the donors. Immune exposure information for the cohort was limited to CMV serostatus. The sequencing pipeline was judged likely to have produced a cluster of highly shared sequence variants as a technical artifact. The authors suggested that the approach could potentially be generalized to other disease states and immunological phenotypes. V-gene and J-gene trimming of TCR beta chains was associated with a missense DCLRE1C variant in a later genetic analysis, and the association was replicated in an independent cohort. Correlated functional status among segregating V segments might be attributable to linkage disequilibrium, but an unknown experimental factor could not be ruled out. Presence/absence analyses assumed roughly uniform sequencing depth across donors, an assumption that may not hold. Compared with equally common non-associated chains, HLA-associated TCR beta chains in a later analysis were more clonally expanded and had lower generation probabilities. Because HLA typing was missing for some donors at each locus, association tests included only the typed subset. While some public TCRs were present in many individuals, most TCR sequences turned up only very rarely across donors. A further reported finding was that TCR beta sequences accurately predicted the HLA-A and HLA-B alleles for most subjects in the first cohort. In a later analysis, the rate of TCR association differed among HLA loci, with DRB1 alleles having the most associated TCRs and HLA-C alleles having the fewest. Only TCR beta chains were sequenced in this cohort, and the absence of alpha or paired-chain data limited detectable features. The 87-base-pair reads could not distinguish some IMGT-functional V segments, including TRBV6-2 and TRBV6-3, so those segments were excluded. In a later analysis, most CMV-associated TCR beta chains were found to appear HLA-restricted, with HLA associations seemingly driven largely by CMV exposure.

The cohort comprised several hundred healthy bone marrow donors. All cohort members were sampled while nominally healthy, although unrecorded immune exposures were likely present. The donor tested CMV seronegative, placing the donor among the approximately 360 seronegative members of the cohort. Each donor provided a peripheral blood sample, and peripheral blood mononuclear cells were used for TCR beta sequencing. Genomic DNA extraction from the blood cell samples was performed with the Qiagen DNeasy Blood Extraction Kit. Library method: the immunoSEQ multiplex PCR assay. The multiplex PCR relied on a mix of 60 forward primers for TCR Vbeta segments and 13 reverse primers for TCR Jbeta segments. Amplification of the CDR3 region of rearranged TCR beta genes was performed with a multiplex PCR assay on genomic DNA. The amplified TCR beta libraries were sequenced on the Illumina HiSeq System as 87-base-pair reads. In the original analysis: In a later analysis, roughly 80 million unique TCR beta chains were counted across the 666 repertoires, and roughly 11 million of these chains were shared by at least two donors. Raw reads were error-corrected and collapsed into unique sequences with a nearest-neighbor algorithm that merged closely related sequences to remove PCR and sequencing errors. CDR3 sequences were aligned to IMGT reference sequences to assign V, D and J gene segments. For a sequence to be retained, a match of at least six nucleotides was required to both a V gene segment and a J gene segment. Rearrangements were called productive when the CDR3 lacked stop codons and stayed in frame with V and J; all others were non-productive. Following IMGT convention, CDR3 was defined as the stretch from the second conserved V-encoded cysteine to the conserved J-encoded phenylalanine. In an earlier analysis of roughly 580 of the donors, sequences lacking an unambiguous match to a single V gene segment were excluded. An earlier analysis of several hundred of the donors called V segments functional above 56.7% productive rearrangements and segregating when the between-donor standard deviation exceeded 5%. To diagnose cytomegalovirus status from the catalog of TCR beta chain sequences, a statistical classification framework was built. In a later analysis, TCR nucleotide sequences were compared against IMGT/GENE-DB human TR gene sequences so that V and J genes could be assigned. Using the TCRdist pipeline, a later analysis assigned CDR3 sequences along with most-parsimonious VDJ recombination scenarios. A later analysis defined each TCR beta chain by its CDR3 amino acid sequence plus V-gene family, and excluded reads lacking a unique V-gene family. A later analysis removed several hundred highly shared, low-generation-probability nucleotide sequences to deal with suspected cross-contamination and a sequencing artifact. A later analysis calculated a clonal expansion index for each public chain from normalized within-repertoire ranks of inferred template counts. A later analysis computed generation probabilities with a VDJ recombination model fitted to out-of-frame rearrangements, and checked the results against IGoR. A later analysis scored TCR-TCR, TCR-HLA and TCR-CMV co-occurrence with hypergeometric tests, applying a repertoire-size bias correction to TCR pairs. False discovery rates were estimated in a later analysis by permuting HLA or CMV assignments 20 times. In a later analysis, co-occurring TCRs were grouped with DBSCAN, and TCRdist sequence similarity was added when clustering was performed within HLA-allele-positive subsets. Co-occurrence clustering excluded repertoires with fewer than 30,000 or more than 120,000 public chains, plus five with anomalous nucleotide sharing. TCRdb mirrors the immuneACCESS table, restricted to in-frame sequences. Some clones are absent from its copies; in checked studies, under half trace to an unresolved V gene, and the reason for the others is unknown. That table supplies the V and J calls and clone size; D and trimming were determined from the DNA. In this sample the table shows over 65,000 clones, about 80% of which occur a single time. 7.2% of the sample lies in the top ten.

Trimmed from V: 0 bases; trimmed from J: 6 bases; junction bases lacking a gene match: 9. The germline V gene supplies CDR1 SGDLS and CDR2 YYNGEE. The CDR3 sequence holds 18 residues, the cysteine and phenylalanine included. Only the CDR3 DNA stays, 54 bases, in frame from base 1. The chain links TRBV9 with TRBJ2-1; 13 middle bases align to TRBD2. The sample consisted of PBMCs. This receptor was identified in a woman between 40 and 55 years old in good health and CMV-seronegative. In nucleotide form, the sequence is TGTGCCAGCAGCGTAGGTAGTTGGGGGACTAGCGGGGCCAATGAGCAGTTCTTC. This is translated as CASSVGSWGTSGANEQFF.